The 4 T cell receptor beta chains below were found in one sample sequenced in a study of T cells in Graves' hyperthyroidism and ophthalmopathy. What was amplified from RNA transcripts were TCR beta CDR3 regions. Initially, a first-round RT-PCR of the TCR CDR3 employed the HTBI primer set. TCRdb recomputed calls from the multiplex PCR reads with MiXCR, one row per CDR3 protein. The top ten clones hold around 50% of a sample with 490,000 or so distinct CDR3 sequences, 20% to 25% of them seen once. The sequenced sample was blood. These receptors came from a woman in her 70s with Graves' ophthalmopathy.

Comments on this clonotype: One base away lies a much larger clone, so this may be a sequencing read error. This rearrangement joins TRBV7-3 to TRBJ2-3; 10 bases agree with TRBD2. Germline V gives CDR1 SGHTA, CDR2 FQGTGA. The CDR3 sequence is 16 residues long. The CDR3 is CASSTGLAPSRDTQYF. CDR3 bases: TGTGCCAGCAGCACGGGACTAGCGCCAAGCAGAGATACGCAGTATTTT.

The chain uses TRBV7-9 and TRBJ2-7; the D gene could be TRBD1 or TRBD2 (5 bases each). The CDR3 has 14 amino acids. Germline V lookup: CDR1 SEHNR, CDR2 FQNEAQ (reference sequence). With 7 bases removed from V and 2 bases from J, the gap between germline ends came to 15 bases. CDR3 region: CASIDGAGAYEQYF. Here the CDR3 DNA reads TGTGCCAGCATCGATGGGGCGGGCGCCTACGAGCAGTACTTC. Combining the CDR3 with reference TRBV7-9 and TRBJ2-7 gives the whole variable domain DTGVSQNPRHKITKRGQNVTFRCDPISEHNRLYWYRQTLGQGPEFLTYFQNEAQLEKSRLLSDRFSAERPKGSFSTLEIQRTEQGDSAMYLCASIDGAGAYEQYFGPGTRLTVT.

The V gene is TRBV10-3, the J gene TRBJ1-6; D might be TRBD1 (5 bases). Trimming shortened V by 8 bases and J by 7 bases, and 12 bases separated the two germline ends. Germline lookup yields CDR1 ENHRY and CDR2 SYGVKD. This CDR3 contains 13 residues. The CDR3 sequence is CAIGTEVNSPLHF. CDR3 DNA sequence: TGTGCCATCGGGACCGAGGTAAATTCACCCCTCCACTTT.

The chain has TRBV19 and TRBJ1-1, with 9 bases that match TRBD1. V dropped 1 base and J dropped 2; count of bases not matched to a gene: 2. Germline CDR1 and CDR2: LNHDA and SQIVND (reference sequence). The CDR3 contains 15 residues. The CDR3 DNA reads TGTGCCAGTAGTATAGGGGACAGGGTCAACACTGAAGCTTTCTTT. Translated: CASSIGDRVNTEAFF.